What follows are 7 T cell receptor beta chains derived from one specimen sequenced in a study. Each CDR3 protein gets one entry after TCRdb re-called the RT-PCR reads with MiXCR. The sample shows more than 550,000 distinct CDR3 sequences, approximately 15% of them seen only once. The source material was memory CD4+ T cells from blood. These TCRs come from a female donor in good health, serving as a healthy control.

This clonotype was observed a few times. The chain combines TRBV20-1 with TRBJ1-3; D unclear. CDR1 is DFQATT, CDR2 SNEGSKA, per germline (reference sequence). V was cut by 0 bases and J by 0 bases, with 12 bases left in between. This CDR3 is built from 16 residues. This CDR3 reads CSAREAPPRSGNTIYF. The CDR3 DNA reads TGCAGTGCTAGAGAGGCTCCACCCCGCTCTGGAAACACCATATATTTT.

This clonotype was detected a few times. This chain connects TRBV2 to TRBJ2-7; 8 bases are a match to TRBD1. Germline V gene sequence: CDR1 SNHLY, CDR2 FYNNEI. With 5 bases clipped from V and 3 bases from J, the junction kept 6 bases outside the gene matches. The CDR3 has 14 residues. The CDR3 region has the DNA TGTGCCAGCAGTCGGACAGGGTCGGTCTACGAGCAGTACTTC. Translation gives CASSRTGSVYEQYF.

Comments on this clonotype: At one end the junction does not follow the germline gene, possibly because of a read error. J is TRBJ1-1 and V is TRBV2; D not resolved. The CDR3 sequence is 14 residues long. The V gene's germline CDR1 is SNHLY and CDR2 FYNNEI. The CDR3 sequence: CANSEDVKGTRAFF. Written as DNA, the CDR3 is TGTGCCAACAGTGAAGATGTGAAGGGAACACGAGCTTTCTTT.

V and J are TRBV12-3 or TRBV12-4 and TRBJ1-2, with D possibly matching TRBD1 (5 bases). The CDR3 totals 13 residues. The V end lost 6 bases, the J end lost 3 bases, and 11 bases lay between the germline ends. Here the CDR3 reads CASRLRGYYGYTF. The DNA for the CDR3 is TGTGCCAGCAGGCTTCGGGGGTACTATGGCTACACCTTC.

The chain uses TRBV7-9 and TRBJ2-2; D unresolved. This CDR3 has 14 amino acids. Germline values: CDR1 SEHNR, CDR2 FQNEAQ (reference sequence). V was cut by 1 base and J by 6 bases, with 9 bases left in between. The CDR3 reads CASSLEAAAGELFF. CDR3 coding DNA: TGTGCCAGCAGCTTAGAGGCAGCCGCCGGGGAGCTGTTTTTT.

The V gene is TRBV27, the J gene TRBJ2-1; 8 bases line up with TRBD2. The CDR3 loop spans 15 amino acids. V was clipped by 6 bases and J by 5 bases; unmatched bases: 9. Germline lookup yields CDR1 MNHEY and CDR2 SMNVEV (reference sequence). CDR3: CASSRPGLDNNEQFF. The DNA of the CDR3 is TGTGCCAGCAGCAGACCGGGACTAGATAACAATGAGCAGTTCTTC.

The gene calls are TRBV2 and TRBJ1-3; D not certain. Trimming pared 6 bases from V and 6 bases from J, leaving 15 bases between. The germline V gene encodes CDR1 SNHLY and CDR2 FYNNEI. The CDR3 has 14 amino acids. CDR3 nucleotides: TGTGCCAGCAGAGCCGGCACCTTCGAAAACACCATATATTTT. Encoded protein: CASRAGTFENTIYF.